The rows below give T cell receptor beta chains drawn from one sample of a study of blood T cell repertoires in COVID-19. Assay: immunoSEQ multiplex PCR; the TCRdb copy retains only in-frame clones and omits some. The sample shows some 240,000 clones, about 88% of them seen only once. Sequenced input: PBMCs or T cells enriched from blood (not recorded which). The receptors originated from a man in his thirties or forties with acute COVID-19. CDR3s include the opening cysteine and the closing phenylalanine or tryptophan. A D gene is named only where the DNA matches it firmly. The size field is filled for only some rows; it gives once, few, many or a size class.

TRBV4-3	TRBD1	once	TRBJ2-2	CASSQLGTGTGELFF	TGCGCCAGCAGCCAATTAGGGACAGGGACCGGGGAGCTGTTTTTT
TRBV14	.	.	TRBJ2-2	CASSRDWNTGELFF	TGTGCCAGCAGCCGCGATTGGAACACCGGGGAGCTGTTTTTT
TRBV11-3	.	.	TRBJ2-1	CASSLDGQGSSYNEQFF	TGTGCCAGCAGCTTAGATGGTCAGGGAAGCTCCTACAATGAGCAGTTCTTC
TRBV7-2	TRBD1	.	TRBJ1-4	CASSLWTGEEKLFF	TGTGCCAGCAGCCTGTGGACAGGGGAGGAAAAACTGTTTTTT
TRBV27	.	.	TRBJ2-2	CASSYRGYTGELFF	TGTGCCAGCAGTTACCGGGGGTACACCGGGGAGCTGTTTTTT
TRBV29-1	TRBD1	.	TRBJ2-2	CSVSAGGLDTGELFF	TGCAGCGTATCGGCAGGGGGCCTGGACACCGGGGAGCTGTTTTTT
TRBV12-5	.	.	TRBJ2-3	CASGLNSPTQYF	TGTGCTAGTGGTTTGAACTCTCCCACGCAGTATTTT
TRBV9	TRBD2	.	TRBJ2-1	CASSVVSGSSYNEQFF	TGTGCCAGCAGCGTAGTTAGCGGGAGCTCCTACAATGAGCAGTTCTTC
TRBV7-3	TRBD2	.	TRBJ2-3	CASSSREAGEITTQYF	TGTGCCAGCAGCTCGAGAGAAGCGGGAGAGATTACTACGCAGTATTTT
TRBV5-4	.	once	TRBJ1-2	CASSLQGMDYGYTF	TGTGCCAGCAGCTTGCAGGGGATGGACTATGGCTACACCTTC
TRBV29-1	TRBD1	.	TRBJ1-2	CSVVNSGGNYGYTF	TGCAGCGTTGTCAACTCAGGGGGAAACTATGGCTACACCTTC
TRBV7-2	TRBD2	.	TRBJ2-3	CASSSGGPSTDTQYF	TGTGCCAGCTCTAGCGGGGGGCCTAGCACAGATACGCAGTATTTT
TRBV5-1	.	.	TRBJ1-2	CASSLDRNYGYTF	TGCGCCAGCAGCTTGGACAGGAACTATGGCTACACCTTC
TRBV14	.	.	TRBJ1-3	CASSPRRNGNTIYF	TGTGCCAGCAGCCCTCGGAGGAACGGAAACACCATATATTTT
TRBV24-1	TRBD1	.	TRBJ1-2	CATSDTTGEYGYTF	TGTGCCACCAGTGACACGACAGGGGAATATGGCTACACCTTC
TRBV15	TRBD2	.	TRBJ2-1	CATSTEKRGALANEQFF	TGTGCCACCAGCACCGAAAAGCGGGGGGCCTTGGCGAATGAGCAGTTCTTC
TRBV7-6	.	.	TRBJ2-1	CASSQGLGDDPFYNEQFF	TGTGCCAGCAGCCAGGGGCTGGGGGACGACCCTTTCTACAATGAGCAGTTCTTC
TRBV6-5	.	.	TRBJ1-1	CASRTTENTEAFF	TGTGCCAGCAGGACGACAGAGAACACTGAAGCTTTCTTT
TRBV28	.	.	TRBJ1-2	CASSQPSPTGNYGYTF	TGTGCCAGCAGCCAACCAAGCCCGACAGGAAACTATGGCTACACCTTC
TRBV21-1	.	few	TRBJ1-1	CATPPGGGNTEAFF	TGTGCCACCCCCCCCGGGGGGGGGAACACTGAAGCTTTCTTT
TRBV3-1/TRBV3-2	TRBD1	.	TRBJ1-6	CASSQGIGTGFGMDNSPLHF	TGTGCCAGCAGCCAAGGGATTGGGACAGGGTTCGGTATGGATAATTCACCCCTCCACTTT
TRBV2	TRBD2	.	TRBJ2-1	CASYRLAGDYNEQFF	TGTGCCAGCTATCGACTAGCGGGGGACTACAATGAGCAGTTCTTC
TRBV25-1	TRBD1	.	TRBJ2-2	CASSEHPGGTGGPGELFF	TGTGCCAGCAGTGAGCACCCTGGGGGGACAGGGGGTCCCGGGGAGCTGTTTTTT
TRBV12-3/TRBV12-4	.	.	TRBJ2-3	CASKGQLTDTQYF	TGTGCCAGCAAAGGACAGCTCACAGATACGCAGTATTTT
TRBV4-1	TRBD1	.	TRBJ1-4	CASSLNRGSDPEKLFF	TGCGCCAGCAGCCTAAACAGGGGGAGCGATCCTGAAAAACTGTTTTTT
TRBV9	.	.	TRBJ2-3	CASSVDPAGSSTDTQYF	TGTGCCAGCAGCGTAGATCCGGCGGGATCAAGCACAGATACGCAGTATTTT
TRBV7-9	.	once	TRBJ1-3	CASSLSGNTIYF	TGTGCCAGCAGCCTTTCCGGGAACACCATATATTTT
TRBV25-1	.	.	TRBJ1-3	CASSEYRGGYTIYF	TGTGCCAGCAGTGAATATAGAGGGGGTTACACCATATATTTT
TRBV2	.	.	TRBJ1-2	CASRSQTGDYGYTF	TGTGCCAGCAGATCTCAGACAGGCGACTATGGCTACACCTTC
TRBV6-5	.	.	TRBJ2-1	CASSYDSLARGEQFF	TGTGCCAGCAGTTACGATTCGCTAGCGAGGGGTGAGCAGTTCTTC
TRBV28	.	.	TRBJ1-4	CASSSWSGATNEKLFF	TGTGCCAGCAGTTCATGGTCAGGGGCAACTAATGAAAAACTGTTTTTT
TRBV9	TRBD2	.	TRBJ2-3	CASSIRPPTSEGTDTQYF	TGTGCCAGCAGCATACGGCCTCCTACTAGCGAGGGCACAGATACGCAGTATTTT
TRBV24-1	TRBD1	.	TRBJ2-3	CATSDPDRAKTQYF	TGTGCCACCAGTGACCCGGACAGGGCGAAAACGCAGTATTTT
TRBV6-5	.	.	TRBJ1-5	CASSRDMSNQPQHF	TGTGCCAGCAGTCGGGACATGAGCAATCAGCCCCAGCATTTT
TRBV24-1	.	once	TRBJ2-2	CATSQNTGELFF	TGTGCCACTTCCCAGAACACCGGGGAGCTGTTTTTT
TRBV7-8	.	few	TRBJ1-1	CASSMYMNTEAFF	TGTGCCAGCTCGATGTACATGAACACTGAAGCTTTCTTT